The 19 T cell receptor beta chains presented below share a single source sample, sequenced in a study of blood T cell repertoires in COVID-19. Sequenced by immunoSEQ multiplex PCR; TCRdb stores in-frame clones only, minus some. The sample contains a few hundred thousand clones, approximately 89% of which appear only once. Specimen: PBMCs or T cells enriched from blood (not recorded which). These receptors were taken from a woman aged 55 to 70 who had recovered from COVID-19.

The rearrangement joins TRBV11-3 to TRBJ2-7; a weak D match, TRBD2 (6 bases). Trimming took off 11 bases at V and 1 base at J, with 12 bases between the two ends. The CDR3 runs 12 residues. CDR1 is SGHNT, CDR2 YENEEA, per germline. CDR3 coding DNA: TGTGCCTCCGCGGGGCTTTCCTACGAGCAGTACTTC. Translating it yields CASAGLSYEQYF.

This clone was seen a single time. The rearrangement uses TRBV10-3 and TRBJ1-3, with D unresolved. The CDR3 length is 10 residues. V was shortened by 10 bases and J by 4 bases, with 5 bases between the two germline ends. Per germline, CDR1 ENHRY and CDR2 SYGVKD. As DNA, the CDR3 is TGTGCCACAGGAGGAAACACCATATATTTT. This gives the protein CATGGNTIYF.

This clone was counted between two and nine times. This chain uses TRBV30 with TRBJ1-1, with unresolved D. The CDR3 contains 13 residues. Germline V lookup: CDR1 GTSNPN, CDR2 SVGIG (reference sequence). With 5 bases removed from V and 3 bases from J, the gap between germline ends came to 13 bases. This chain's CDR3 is CAWGNLRYTEAFF. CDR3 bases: TGTGCCTGGGGCAATCTGAGATACACTGAAGCTTTCTTT. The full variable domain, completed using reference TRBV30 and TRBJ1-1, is SQTIHQWPATLVQPVGSPLSLECTVEGTSNPNLYWYRQAAGRGLQLLFYSVGIGQISSEVPQNLSASRPQDRQFILSSKKLLLSDSGFYLCAWGNLRYTEAFFGQGTRLTVV.

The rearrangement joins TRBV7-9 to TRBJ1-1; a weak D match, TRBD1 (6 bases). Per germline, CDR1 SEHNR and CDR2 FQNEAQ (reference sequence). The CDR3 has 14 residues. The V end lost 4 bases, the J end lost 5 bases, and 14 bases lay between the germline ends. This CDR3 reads CASSSYQGFTEAFF. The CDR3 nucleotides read TGTGCCAGCAGCTCATACCAGGGGTTTACTGAAGCTTTCTTT.

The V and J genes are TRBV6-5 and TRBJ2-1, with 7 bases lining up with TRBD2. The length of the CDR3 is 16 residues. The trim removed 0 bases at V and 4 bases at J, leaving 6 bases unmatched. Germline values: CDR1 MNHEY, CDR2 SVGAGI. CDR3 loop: CASSYSASGLYNEQFF. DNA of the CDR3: TGTGCCAGCAGTTACTCTGCTAGCGGACTTTACAATGAGCAGTTCTTC.

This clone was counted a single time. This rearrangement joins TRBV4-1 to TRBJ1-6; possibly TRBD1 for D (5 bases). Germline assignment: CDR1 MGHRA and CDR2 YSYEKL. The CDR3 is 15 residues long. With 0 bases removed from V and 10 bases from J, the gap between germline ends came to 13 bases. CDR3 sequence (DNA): TGCGCCAGCAGCCAAGATAGGGCAGGGTACTCACCCCTCCACTTT. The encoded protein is CASSQDRAGYSPLHF.

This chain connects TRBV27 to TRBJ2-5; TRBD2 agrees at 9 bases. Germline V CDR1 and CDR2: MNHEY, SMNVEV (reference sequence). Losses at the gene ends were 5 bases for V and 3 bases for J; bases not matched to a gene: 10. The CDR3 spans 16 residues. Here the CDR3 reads CASSRRWVAGEETQYF. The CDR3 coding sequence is TGTGCCAGCAGTCGCCGTTGGGTAGCGGGGGAAGAGACCCAGTACTTC.

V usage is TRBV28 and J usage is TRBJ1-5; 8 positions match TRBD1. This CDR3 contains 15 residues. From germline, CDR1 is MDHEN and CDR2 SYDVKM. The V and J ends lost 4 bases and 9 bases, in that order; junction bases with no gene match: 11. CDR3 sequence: CASSSAGGISSPQHF. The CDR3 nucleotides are TGTGCCAGCAGTTCTGCAGGGGGCATCTCCTCGCCCCAGCATTTT. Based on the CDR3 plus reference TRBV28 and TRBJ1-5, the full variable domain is DVKVTQSSRYLVKRTGEKVFLECVQDMDHENMFWYRQDPGLGLRLIYFSYDVKMKEKGDIPEGYSVSREKKERFSLILESASTNQTSMYLCASSSAGGISSPQHFGDGTRLSIL.

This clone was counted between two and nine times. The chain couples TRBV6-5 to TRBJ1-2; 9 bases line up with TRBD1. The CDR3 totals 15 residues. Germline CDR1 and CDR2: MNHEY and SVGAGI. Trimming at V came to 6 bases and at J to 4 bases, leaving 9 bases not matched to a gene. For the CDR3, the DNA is TGTGCCAGCAGAACACCGGGACAGGGACTCTATGGCTACACCTTC. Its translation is CASRTPGQGLYGYTF.

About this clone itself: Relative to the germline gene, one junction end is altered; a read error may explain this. DNA of the CDR3: TGTGCTAGTGGTCTCACCGGGACAGGGGGCGTCGTGAATTTT. Translated: CASGLTGTGGVVNF. The chain employs TRBV12-5 and TRBJ1-4, with 12 nucleotides matching TRBD1. The CDR3 extends over 14 amino acids. Germline-derived CDR1 and CDR2 are LGHNT and FRNRAP.

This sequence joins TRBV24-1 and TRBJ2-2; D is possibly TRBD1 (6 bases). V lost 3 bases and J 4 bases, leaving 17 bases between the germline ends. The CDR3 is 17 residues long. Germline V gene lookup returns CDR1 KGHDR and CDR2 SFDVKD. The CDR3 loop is CATSDPGPARGTGELFF. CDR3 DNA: TGTGCCACCAGTGATCCCGGACCGGCCAGGGGCACCGGGGAGCTGTTTTTT.

CDR3 amino acids: CASSFTGTTLNEQFF. CDR3 DNA: TGTGCCAGCAGCTTCACCGGGACTACCCTCAATGAGCAGTTCTTC. V usage is TRBV11-2 and J usage is TRBJ2-1; 7 bases align to TRBD2. The junction had 8 bases not matched to a gene; V was cut back by 3 bases and J by 6 bases. Germline-derived CDR1 and CDR2 are SGHAT and FQNNGV. This CDR3 is built from 15 residues.

CDR3 bases: TGTGCCAGCAGTTACACGGCGGGATTGAACGAGCAGTACTTC. Protein: CASSYTAGLNEQYF. The rearrangement links TRBV6-6 to TRBJ2-7; weak D call: TRBD2 (6 bases). V was shortened by 2 bases and J by 5 bases, with 13 bases between the two germline ends. This CDR3 spans 14 amino acids. Germline CDR1 reads MNHNY; CDR2 reads SVGAGI (reference sequence).

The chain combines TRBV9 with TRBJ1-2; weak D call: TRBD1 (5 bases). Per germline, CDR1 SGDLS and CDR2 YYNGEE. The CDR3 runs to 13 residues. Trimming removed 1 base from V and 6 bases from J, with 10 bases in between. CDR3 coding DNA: TGTGCCAGCAGCGTAATCCAGGGCCATGGCTACACCTTC. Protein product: CASSVIQGHGYTF.

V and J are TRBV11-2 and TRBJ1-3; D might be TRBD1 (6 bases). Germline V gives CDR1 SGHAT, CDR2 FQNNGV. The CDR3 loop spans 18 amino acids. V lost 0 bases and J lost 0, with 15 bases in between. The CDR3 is CASSLDLQGAPSGNTIYF. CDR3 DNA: TGTGCCAGCAGCTTAGATCTACAGGGAGCCCCCTCTGGAAACACCATATATTTT.

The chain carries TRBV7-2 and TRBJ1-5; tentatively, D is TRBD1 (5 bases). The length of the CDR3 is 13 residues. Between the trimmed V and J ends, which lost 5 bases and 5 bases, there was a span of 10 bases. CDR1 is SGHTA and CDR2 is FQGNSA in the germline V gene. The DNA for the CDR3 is TGTGCCAGCAGCAAACTCAGGGATCAGCCCCAGCATTTT. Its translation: CASSKLRDQPQHF.

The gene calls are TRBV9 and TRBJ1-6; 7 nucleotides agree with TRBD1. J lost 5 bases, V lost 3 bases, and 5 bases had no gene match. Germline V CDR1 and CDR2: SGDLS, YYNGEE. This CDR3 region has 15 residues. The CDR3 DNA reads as TGTGCCAGCAGCGCCTCGACAGGGAATAATTCACCCCTCCACTTT. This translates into CASSASTGNNSPLHF.

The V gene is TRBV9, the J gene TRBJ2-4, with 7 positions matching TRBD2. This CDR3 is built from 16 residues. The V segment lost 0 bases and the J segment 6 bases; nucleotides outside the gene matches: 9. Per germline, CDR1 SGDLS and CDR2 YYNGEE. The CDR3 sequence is CASSVASSGGRNIQYF. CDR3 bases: TGTGCCAGCAGCGTAGCGTCTAGCGGTGGAAGAAACATTCAGTACTTC.

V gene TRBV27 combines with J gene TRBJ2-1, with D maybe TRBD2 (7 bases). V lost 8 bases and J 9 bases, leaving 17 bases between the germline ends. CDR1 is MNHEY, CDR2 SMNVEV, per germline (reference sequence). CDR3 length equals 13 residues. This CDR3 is CASLDSGGGEQFF. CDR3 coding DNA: TGTGCCAGCTTGGACTCGGGGGGCGGTGAGCAGTTCTTC.